This T cell receptor (beta chain) was found in a study of shared clonotypes between healthy human individuals. At the level of the study: A few men and two women, aged 18 to 49, were donors. Every donor yielded three CD4 naive, three CD4 memory, two CD8 naive and one CD8 memory plate. General study findings and limits: Among non-shared clonotypes, generation probabilities were lower than among those shared by all four donors.

As regards this clone: The antigen remains unidentified.

J lost 9 bases, V lost 4 bases, and 6 bases had no gene match. CDR3 length: 14 amino acids. Germline CDR1 MDHEN, CDR2 SYDVKM. The method was immunoSEQ multiplex PCR; TCRdb's version includes in-frame clones alone and lacks a portion of them. The profile covers 1,400,000 or so clones, with about 98.5% appearing a single time and 0.3% to 0.45% taken by the ten largest. The genes are TRBV28 and TRBJ2-3, with TRBD2 matching over 11 bases. Sequenced: naive CD4+ T cells sorted from blood. Subset given: CD45RA+ positively selected. This TCR was recovered from a man aged 25 to 40 in good health. The CDR3 here is CASSSPGLAETQYF. The DNA of the CDR3 is TGTGCCAGCAGTTCCCCGGGACTAGCGGAAACGCAGTATTTT.